This T cell receptor (beta chain) was observed in a study of cytomegalovirus exposure and HLA in healthy donors. Study conclusions and caveats: Highly shared variants forming one cluster were likely a sequencing artifact.

Concerning this clone itself: Its antigen is as yet unknown.

The PCR ran on 60 Vbeta and 13 Jbeta primers. Measured with immunoSEQ multiplex PCR; TCRdb has only the in-frame clones, and not every one. Of roughly 120,000 clones listed, roughly 63% are singletons. Per the germline V gene, CDR1 is SGHTA and CDR2 is FQGNSA. Trimming removed 1 base from V and 6 bases from J, with 15 bases in between. The CDR3 totals 15 residues. This TCR was recovered from a man aged 30 to 45 in good health and CMV-seropositive. The chain is built from TRBV7-2 and TRBJ1-1, with a possible D match to TRBD1 (5 bases). Specimen: PBMCs. The CDR3 reads CASSLGVGGGSEAFF. CDR3 DNA: TGTGCCAGCAGCTTAGGGGTGGGCGGGGGTTCTGAAGCTTTCTTT.